This TCR beta chain appears in the sequencing data of a study of spatial heterogeneity in lung cancer (dated by TCRdb to the late 2010s). For context, the study as a whole: Samples were obtained from around 72 patients with early-stage, untreated non-small cell lung cancer from the lung TRACERx cohort. More beta-chain than alpha-chain transcripts were consistently detected, likely reflecting higher beta-chain transcript abundance. Follow-up PBMC samples were sequenced whenever the samples were available, and the median time to follow-up was two to three years after resection. In the raw uncorrected reads, each unique combination of TCR and UMI appeared on average more than ten times. Both alpha and beta chains were TCR-sequenced in roughly 200 tumor regions, around 64 matched nontumor lung samples and around 54 PBMC samples obtained at surgery. The study linked features of the TCR repertoire to counts of nonsynonymous mutations, which were determined by whole-exome sequencing of tumor tissue. The study quantitatively compared TCR alpha and beta repertoires across multiple tumor regions, matched nontumor lung and blood in non-small cell lung cancer.

The label giving this sample's time point can be read as: blood at routine non-recurrence follow-up after resection. TCR sequencing used whole RNA extracted from tumor and nontumor lung tissue, or from cryopreserved PBMC samples, without cell sorting. A patient was chosen for TCR sequencing only when enough RNA was available from at least two tumor regions. Trimming removed 0 bases from V and 0 bases from J, leaving 13 bases between the germline ends. CDR1 and CDR2 are read off the germline V gene (reference sequence) as LNHNV and YYDKDF. Counted from cysteine to phenylalanine, this CDR3 has 17 amino acids. CDR3 DNA only is kept here, 51 bases in frame from base 1. With respect to this clonotype: There is no known antigen for this receptor. The sample holds no much larger clone one base away, and base qualities are not on file.

Study-wide findings and limitations: Ubiquitous expanded tumor TCRs showed up in blood more often at tumor resection than at routine follow-up. Additional single-cell paired TCR alpha and beta sequencing was considered necessary to confirm, at a functional level, the hypothesis that regional TCRs recognize regional mutations. Only roughly 15 patients were included in comparisons of baseline and follow-up blood repertoires.

Library generation was performed with 5' RACE. These reads were obtained on a NextSeq 500. In the TCR library protocol, a unique molecular identifier was attached to each TCR cDNA molecule so that PCR and sequencing errors could be corrected. The study's own analysis went as follows. TCR identification, UMI-based error correction and CDR3 extraction were all carried out with Decombinator tools. TCRs above a frequency of 2 per 1,000, corresponding to the top 1% of the tumor frequency distribution, were defined as expanded. Rényi diversity was computed with the R vegan package after subsampling each repertoire 100 times to 5,000 TCRs. CDR3 similarity networks were built from amino acid triplet string-kernel similarity, with CDR3s being connected when pairwise similarity was above 0.82. TCRdb's own reprocessing of the public reads used fastp at Q25 and MiXCR and kept productive beta chains. Rows are unified per CDR3 protein, each entry keeping the most common DNA and genes. The V and J calls were determined by TCRdb, not by the authors. Present in this sample are about 10,000 distinct CDR3 sequences, about 23% of which were seen just once. The top ten constitute 3.5% to 5% of the sample.

The sample was PBMCs, taken at follow-up. Recombination joined TRBV15 with TRBJ2-3; possibly the D gene is TRBD2, per 5 matching bases. The receptor was derived from a female donor with early-stage non-small cell lung cancer. Read as DNA, the sequence is TGTGCCACCAGCAGAGATGTAGGCCGGGGAAGCACAGATACGCAGTATTTT. Translated, this gives CATSRDVGRGSTDTQYF.